The clone carrying this T cell receptor (beta chain) was seen many times. What it binds is not known. TCRdb analysed the 5' RACE reads with MiXCR anew, one entry per CDR3 protein. The sample yields a few hundred thousand distinct CDR3 sequences, about 5.2% seen once. The entry originates in a study of T cells after yellow fever vaccination. At the level of the study: The SMART-Seq v4 Ultra Low Input method served to prepare the low-cell-number fractions. Study findings and constraints: Any FACS-sorted repertoire could hold abundant clonotypes that contaminate it from the bulk population. Post-booster repertoires contained most primary-vaccination clones again (about 96% CD4, approximately 88% CD8).

Material: CD4+ T cells sorted from PBMCs, obtained on the day of the yellow fever booster vaccination. This clonotype originated in a man aged 18 to 29 who received the YFV17D yellow fever vaccine.

The CDR3 coding sequence is TGTGCCAGCAGCTTAGCGCAGGGGGCGGGGTATGGCTACACCTTC. Amino acid sequence: CASSLAQGAGYGYTF. The chain joins TRBV7-2 to TRBJ1-2; 8 bases agree with TRBD1. Trimming at V came to 0 bases and at J to 5 bases, leaving 5 bases not matched to a gene. The germline gives CDR1 SGHTA, CDR2 FQGNSA. The CDR3 totals 15 residues.